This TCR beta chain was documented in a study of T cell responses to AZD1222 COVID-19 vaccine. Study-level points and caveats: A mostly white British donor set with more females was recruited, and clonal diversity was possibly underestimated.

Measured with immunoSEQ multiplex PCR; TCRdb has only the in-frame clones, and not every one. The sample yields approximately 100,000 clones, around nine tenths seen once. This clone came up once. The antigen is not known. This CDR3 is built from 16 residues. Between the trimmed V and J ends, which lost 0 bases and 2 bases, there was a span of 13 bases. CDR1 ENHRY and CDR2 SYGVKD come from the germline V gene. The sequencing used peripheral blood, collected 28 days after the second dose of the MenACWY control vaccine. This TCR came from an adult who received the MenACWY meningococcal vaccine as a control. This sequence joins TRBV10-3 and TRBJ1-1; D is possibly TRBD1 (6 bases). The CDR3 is CAISESGRGGNTEAFF. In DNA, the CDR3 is TGTGCCATCAGTGAGTCGGGAAGGGGGGGAAACACTGAAGCTTTCTTT.